This T cell receptor beta chain was observed in a study of T cell changes during pregnancy in multiple sclerosis. This clone was detected only once. Measured with immunoSEQ multiplex PCR; TCRdb has only the in-frame clones, and not every one. The table shows fewer than 85,000 clones, with over 80% occurring only once. Germline CDR1 MNHEY, CDR2 SMNVEV (reference sequence). V lost 6 bases, J lost 5 bases, and 16 bases stayed unmatched. There are 16 residues in the CDR3. This TCR was recovered from a female donor with multiple sclerosis, enrolled in a pregnancy study. This rearrangement joins TRBV27 to TRBJ2-7; 7 bases match TRBD2. Specimen: peripheral blood, collected before pregnancy. The CDR3 region is CASSPTRSGNPHEQYF. For the CDR3, the DNA is TGTGCCAGCAGCCCAACGAGGAGCGGGAACCCCCACGAGCAGTACTTC.